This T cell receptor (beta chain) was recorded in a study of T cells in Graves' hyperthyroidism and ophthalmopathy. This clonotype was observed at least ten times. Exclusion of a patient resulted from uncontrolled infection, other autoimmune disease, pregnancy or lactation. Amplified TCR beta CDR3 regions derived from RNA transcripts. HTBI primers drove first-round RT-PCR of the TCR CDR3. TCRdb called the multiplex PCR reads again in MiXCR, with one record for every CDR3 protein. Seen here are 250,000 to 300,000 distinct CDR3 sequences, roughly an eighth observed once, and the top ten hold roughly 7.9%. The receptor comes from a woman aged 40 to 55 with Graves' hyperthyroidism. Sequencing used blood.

The CDR3 nucleotides read TGTGCCAGCAGAGGAGTATCTAGCGGGAGGTCAGATACGCAGTATTTT. It encodes CASRGVSSGRSDTQYF. This chain links TRBV6-1 with TRBJ2-3; TRBD2 matches at 11 bases. V trimming: 6 bases; J trimming: 4 bases; junction bases outside the gene matches: 9. The length of the CDR3 is 16 residues. Germline V gene sequence: CDR1 MNHNS, CDR2 SASEGT.